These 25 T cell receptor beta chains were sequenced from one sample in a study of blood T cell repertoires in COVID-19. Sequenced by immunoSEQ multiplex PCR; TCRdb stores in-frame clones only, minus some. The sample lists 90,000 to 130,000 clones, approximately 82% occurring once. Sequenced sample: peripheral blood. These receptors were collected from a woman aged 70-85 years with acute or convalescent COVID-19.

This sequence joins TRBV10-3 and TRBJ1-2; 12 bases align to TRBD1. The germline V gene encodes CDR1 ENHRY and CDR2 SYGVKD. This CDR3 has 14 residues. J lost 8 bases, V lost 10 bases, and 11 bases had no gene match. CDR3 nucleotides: TGTGCCACTGATCCGGGACAGGGGGCTCGGGGCTACACCTTC. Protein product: CATDPGQGARGYTF.

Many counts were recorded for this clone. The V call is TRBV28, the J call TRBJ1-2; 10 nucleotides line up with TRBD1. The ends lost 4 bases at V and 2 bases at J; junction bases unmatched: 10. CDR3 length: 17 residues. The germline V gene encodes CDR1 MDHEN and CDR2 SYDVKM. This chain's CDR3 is CASSSGQGRGKNYGYTF. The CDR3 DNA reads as TGTGCCAGCAGTTCGGGACAGGGGAGGGGGAAGAACTATGGCTACACCTTC.

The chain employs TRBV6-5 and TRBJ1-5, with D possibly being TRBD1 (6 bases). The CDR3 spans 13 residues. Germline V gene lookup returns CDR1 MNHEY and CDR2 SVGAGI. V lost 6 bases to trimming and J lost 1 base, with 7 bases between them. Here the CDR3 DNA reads TGTGCCAGCAGGGGACACAGCAATCAGCCCCAGCATTTT. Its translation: CASRGHSNQPQHF.

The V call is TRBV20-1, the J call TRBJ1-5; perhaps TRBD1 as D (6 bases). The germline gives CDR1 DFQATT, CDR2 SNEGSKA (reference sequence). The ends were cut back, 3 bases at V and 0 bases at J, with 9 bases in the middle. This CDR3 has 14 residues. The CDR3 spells CSASLGASNQPQHF. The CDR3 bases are TGCAGTGCTAGTTTGGGGGCTAGCAATCAGCCCCAGCATTTT.

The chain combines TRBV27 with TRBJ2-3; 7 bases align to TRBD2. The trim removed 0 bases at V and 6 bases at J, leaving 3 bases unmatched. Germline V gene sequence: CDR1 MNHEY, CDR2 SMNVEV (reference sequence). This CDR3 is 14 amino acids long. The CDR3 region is CASSLSGLVDTQYF. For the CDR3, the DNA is TGTGCCAGCAGTTTATCCGGACTAGTTGATACGCAGTATTTT.

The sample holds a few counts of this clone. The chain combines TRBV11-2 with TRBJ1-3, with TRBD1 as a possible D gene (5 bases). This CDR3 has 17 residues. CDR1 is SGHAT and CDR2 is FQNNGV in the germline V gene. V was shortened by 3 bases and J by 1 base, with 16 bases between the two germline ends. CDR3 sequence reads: CASSFRGTVGSGNTIYF. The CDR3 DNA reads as TGTGCCAGCAGCTTCCGGGGGACGGTCGGGTCTGGAAACACCATATATTTT. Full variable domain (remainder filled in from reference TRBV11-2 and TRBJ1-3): EAGVAQSPRYKIIEKRQSVAFWCNPISGHATLYWYQQILGQGPKLLIQFQNNGVVDDSQLPKDRFSAERLKGVDSTLKIQPAKLEDSAVYLCASSFRGTVGSGNTIYFGEGSWLTVV.

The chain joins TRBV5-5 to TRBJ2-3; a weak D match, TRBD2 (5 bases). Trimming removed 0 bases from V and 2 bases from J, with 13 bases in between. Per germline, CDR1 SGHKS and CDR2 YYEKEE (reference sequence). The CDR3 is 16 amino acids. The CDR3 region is CASSLASGLITDTQYF. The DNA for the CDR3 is TGTGCCAGCAGCTTGGCCTCTGGACTTATCACAGATACGCAGTATTTT.

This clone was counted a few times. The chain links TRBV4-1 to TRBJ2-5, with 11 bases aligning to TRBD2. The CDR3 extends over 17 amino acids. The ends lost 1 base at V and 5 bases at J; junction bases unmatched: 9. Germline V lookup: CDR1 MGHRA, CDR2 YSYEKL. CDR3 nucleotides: TGCGCCAGCAGCCAAGTTTGGCTAGCGGGAGGTGGCGAGACCCAGTACTTC. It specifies CASSQVWLAGGGETQYF.

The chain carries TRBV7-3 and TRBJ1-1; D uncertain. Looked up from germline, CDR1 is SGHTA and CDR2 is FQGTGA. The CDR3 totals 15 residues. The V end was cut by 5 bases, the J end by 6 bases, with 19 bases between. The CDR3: CASSIQPGGGSEAFF. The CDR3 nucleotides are TGTGCCAGCAGCATCCAGCCAGGAGGCGGTTCTGAAGCTTTCTTT.

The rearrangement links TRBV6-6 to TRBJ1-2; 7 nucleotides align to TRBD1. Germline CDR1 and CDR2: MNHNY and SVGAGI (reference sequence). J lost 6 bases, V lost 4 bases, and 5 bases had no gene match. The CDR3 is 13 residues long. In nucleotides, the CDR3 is TGTGCCAGCAGTTCTAGACAGGGTCATGGCTACACCTTC. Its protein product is CASSSRQGHGYTF.

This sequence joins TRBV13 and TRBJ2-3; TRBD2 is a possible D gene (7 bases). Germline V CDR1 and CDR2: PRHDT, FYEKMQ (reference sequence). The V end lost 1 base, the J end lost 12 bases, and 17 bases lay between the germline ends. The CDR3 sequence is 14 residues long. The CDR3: CASSLVAGASYQYF. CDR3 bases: TGTGCCAGCAGCTTAGTGGCGGGGGCCTCATATCAGTATTTT.

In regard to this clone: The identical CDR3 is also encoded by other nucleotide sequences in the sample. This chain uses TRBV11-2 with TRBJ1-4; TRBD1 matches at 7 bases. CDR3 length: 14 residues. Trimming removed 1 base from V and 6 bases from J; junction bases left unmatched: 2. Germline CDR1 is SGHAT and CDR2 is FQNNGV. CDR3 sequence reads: CASSLGDRDEKLFF. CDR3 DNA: TGTGCCAGCAGCTTAGGCGACAGGGATGAAAAACTGTTTTTT.

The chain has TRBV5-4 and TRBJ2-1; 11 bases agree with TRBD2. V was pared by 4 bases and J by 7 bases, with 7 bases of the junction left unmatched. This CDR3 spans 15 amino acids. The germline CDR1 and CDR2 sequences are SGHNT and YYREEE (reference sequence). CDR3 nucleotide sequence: TGTGCCAGCAGCCAGGGACTAGCGGAGGGAAATGAGCAGTTCTTC. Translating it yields CASSQGLAEGNEQFF.

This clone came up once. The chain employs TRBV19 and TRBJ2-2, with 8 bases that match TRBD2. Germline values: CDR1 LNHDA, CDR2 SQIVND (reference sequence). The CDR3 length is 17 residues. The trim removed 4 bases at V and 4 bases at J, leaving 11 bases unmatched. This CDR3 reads CASSRIAGRHPTGELFF. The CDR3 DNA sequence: TGTGCCAGTAGTAGGATAGCGGGGCGCCACCCCACCGGGGAGCTGTTTTTT.

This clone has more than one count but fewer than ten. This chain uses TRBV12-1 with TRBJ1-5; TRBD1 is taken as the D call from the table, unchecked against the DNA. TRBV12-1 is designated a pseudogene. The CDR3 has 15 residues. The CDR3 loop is CASSFDRGPDQPQHF. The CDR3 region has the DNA TGTGCCAGCAGCTTTGACAGGGGGCCCGATCAGCCCCAGCATTTT.

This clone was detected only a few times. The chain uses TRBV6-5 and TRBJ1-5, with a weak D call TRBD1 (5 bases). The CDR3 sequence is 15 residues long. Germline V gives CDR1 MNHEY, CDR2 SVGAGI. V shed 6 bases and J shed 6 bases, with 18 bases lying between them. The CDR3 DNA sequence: TGTGCCAGCAGCCTGGAAGGGGCGGGGAGTCAGCCCCAGCATTTT. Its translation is CASSLEGAGSQPQHF.

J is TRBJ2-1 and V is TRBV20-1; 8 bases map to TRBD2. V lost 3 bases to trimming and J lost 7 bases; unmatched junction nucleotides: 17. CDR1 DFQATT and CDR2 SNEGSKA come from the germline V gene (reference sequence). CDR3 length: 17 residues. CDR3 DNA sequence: TGCAGTGCTAGTCACGGGGACGGGGGGGCCTCTAGAAATGAGCAGTTCTTC. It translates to CSASHGDGGASRNEQFF.

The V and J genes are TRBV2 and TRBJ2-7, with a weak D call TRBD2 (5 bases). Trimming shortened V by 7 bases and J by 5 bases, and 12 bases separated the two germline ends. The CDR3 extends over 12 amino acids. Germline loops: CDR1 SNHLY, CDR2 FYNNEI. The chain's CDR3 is CASKRELDEQYV. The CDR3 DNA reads TGTGCCAGCAAGAGGGAATTGGACGAGCAGTACGTC.

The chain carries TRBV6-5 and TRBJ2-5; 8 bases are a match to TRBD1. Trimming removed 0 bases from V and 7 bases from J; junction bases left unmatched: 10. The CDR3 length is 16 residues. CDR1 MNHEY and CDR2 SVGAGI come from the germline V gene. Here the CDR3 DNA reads TGTGCCAGCAGTTACTCGTCTGTCAGGGGGCGAGGGACCCAGTACTTC. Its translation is CASSYSSVRGRGTQYF.

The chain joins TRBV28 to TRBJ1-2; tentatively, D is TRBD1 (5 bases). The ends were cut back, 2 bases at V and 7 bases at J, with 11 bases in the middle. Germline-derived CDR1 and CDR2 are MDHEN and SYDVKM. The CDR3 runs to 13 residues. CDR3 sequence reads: CASSLKGTRGYTF. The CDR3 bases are TGTGCCAGCAGTTTAAAAGGGACTCGTGGCTACACCTTC.

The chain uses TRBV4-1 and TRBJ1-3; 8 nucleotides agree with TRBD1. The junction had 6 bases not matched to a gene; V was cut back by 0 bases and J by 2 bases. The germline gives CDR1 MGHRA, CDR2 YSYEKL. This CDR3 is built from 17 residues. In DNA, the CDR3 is TGCGCCAGCAGCCAAGAGCGTGGCAGGGGGCCTGGAAACACCATATATTTT. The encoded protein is CASSQERGRGPGNTIYF.

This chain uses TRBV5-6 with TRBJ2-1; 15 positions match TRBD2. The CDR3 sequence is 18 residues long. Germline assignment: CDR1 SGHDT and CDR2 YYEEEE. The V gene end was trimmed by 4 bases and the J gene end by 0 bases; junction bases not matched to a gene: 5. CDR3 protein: CASSPGLAGGSSYNEQFF. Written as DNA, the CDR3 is TGTGCCAGCAGCCCGGGACTAGCGGGGGGTAGCTCCTACAATGAGCAGTTCTTC.

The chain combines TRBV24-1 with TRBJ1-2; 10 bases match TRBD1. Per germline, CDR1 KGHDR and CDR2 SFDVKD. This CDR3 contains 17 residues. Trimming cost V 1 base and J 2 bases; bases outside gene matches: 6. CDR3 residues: CATSDFWGQGLNYGYTF. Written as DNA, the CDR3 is TGTGCCACCAGTGATTTTTGGGGACAGGGGTTAAACTATGGCTACACCTTC.

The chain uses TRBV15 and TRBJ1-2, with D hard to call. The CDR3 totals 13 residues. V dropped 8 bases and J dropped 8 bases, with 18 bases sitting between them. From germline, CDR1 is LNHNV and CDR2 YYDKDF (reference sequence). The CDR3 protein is CATPGREGQGYTF. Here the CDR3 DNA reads TGTGCCACCCCCGGGAGAGAGGGTCAGGGCTACACCTTC.

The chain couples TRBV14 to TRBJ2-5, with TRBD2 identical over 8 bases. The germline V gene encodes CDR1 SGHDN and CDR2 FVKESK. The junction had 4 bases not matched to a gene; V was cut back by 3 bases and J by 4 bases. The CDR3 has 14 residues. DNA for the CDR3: TGTGCCAGCAGCCATATCGGGACTAGAGAGACCCAGTACTTC. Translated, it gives CASSHIGTRETQYF.